This T cell receptor beta chain was recovered during a study of Graves' ophthalmopathy and Graves' hyperthyroidism. Amplified TCR beta CDR3 regions were obtained using RNA transcripts as template. Scientists carried out first-round RT-PCR using HTBI primers and then a second-round multiplex PCR. TCRdb reprocessed the multiplex PCR reads via MiXCR and lists one record per CDR3 protein. The repertoire holds tens of thousands of distinct CDR3 sequences, with more than 40% as singletons. The length of the CDR3 is 17 residues. V was shortened by 0 bases and J by 2 bases, with 17 bases between the two germline ends. Germline V gene sequence: CDR1 MGHRA, CDR2 YSYEKL. Ten or more counts support this clonotype.

The V and J genes are TRBV4-1 and TRBJ2-7; D perhaps matches TRBD1 (6 bases). Sequencing was carried out using peripheral blood. The origin of this receptor is an adult woman with Graves' ophthalmopathy. CDR3 amino acids: CASSQDHPAGETYEQYF. For the CDR3, the DNA is TGCGCCAGCAGCCAAGACCACCCTGCAGGGGAAACCTACGAGCAGTACTTC.